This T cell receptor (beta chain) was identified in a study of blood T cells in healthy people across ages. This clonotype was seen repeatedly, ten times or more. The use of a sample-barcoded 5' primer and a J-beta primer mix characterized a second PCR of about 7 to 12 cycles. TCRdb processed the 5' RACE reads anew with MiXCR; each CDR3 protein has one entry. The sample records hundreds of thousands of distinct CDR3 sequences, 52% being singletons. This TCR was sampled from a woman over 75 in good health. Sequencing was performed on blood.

The CDR3 region has the DNA TGTGCCAGCAGCCAAGCCTCTTTCAATCAGCCCCAGCATTTT. This translates into CASSQASFNQPQHF. The V gene is TRBV3-1, the J gene TRBJ1-5; D remains ambiguous. CDR3 size: 14 residues. CDR1 and CDR2 from the germline V gene are LGHDT and YNNKEL (reference sequence). V lost 1 base to trimming and J lost 3 bases, with 7 bases between them.